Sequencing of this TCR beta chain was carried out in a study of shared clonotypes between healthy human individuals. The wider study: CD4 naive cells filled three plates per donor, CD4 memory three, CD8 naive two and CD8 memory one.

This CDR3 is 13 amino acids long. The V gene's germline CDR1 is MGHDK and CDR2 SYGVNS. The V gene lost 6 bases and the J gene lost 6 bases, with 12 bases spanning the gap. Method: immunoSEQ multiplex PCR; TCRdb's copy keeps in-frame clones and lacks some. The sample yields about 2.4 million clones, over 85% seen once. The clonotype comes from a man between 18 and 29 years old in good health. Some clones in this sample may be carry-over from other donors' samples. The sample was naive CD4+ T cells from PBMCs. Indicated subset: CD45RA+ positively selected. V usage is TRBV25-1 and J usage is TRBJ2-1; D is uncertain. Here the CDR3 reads CASRKAGSNEQFF. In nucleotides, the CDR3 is TGTGCCAGCAGGAAGGCAGGATCCAATGAGCAGTTCTTC.